This entry concerns a single T cell receptor (beta chain). What it binds is not known. Primers: 60 Vbeta forward and 13 Jbeta reverse. TCRdb's table, derived via immunoSEQ multiplex PCR, lists solely in-frame clones and lacks some. The data hold 200,000 to 250,000 clones, with more than 60% observed a single time. The data originate from a study of cytomegalovirus exposure and HLA in healthy donors. Study observations and caveats: CMV serostatus was the sole immune exposure information available. More clonal expansion characterized HLA-associated TCR beta chains than equally common others in a later analysis. For most TCR beta V segments, an earlier analysis put the productive rate at about 87% or about 30% of the time.

When sampled, the donors appeared nominally healthy, though they likely had unrecorded immune exposures. The CDR3 has 12 residues. The V end was cut by 6 bases, the J end by 1 base, with 4 bases between. The germline V gene has CDR1 MNHNS and CDR2 SASEGT. Sequenced input: PBMCs. This TCR was sampled from a woman in her 30s in good health and CMV-seronegative. This chain connects TRBV6-1 to TRBJ1-3; D is unresolved. In DNA form, the CDR3 reads TGTGCCAGCAGGTCTTCTGGAAACACCATATATTTT. This sequence encodes CASRSSGNTIYF.